Each of the 4 T cell receptor beta chains below was sequenced from the same sample in a study of control samples from healthy donors and cancer patients. Generated by immunoSEQ multiplex PCR, the TCRdb table keeps only in-frame clones and is missing some. The sample has over 75,000 clones, approximately 78% seen once; the top ten hold about 2%. The sample consisted of blood. These receptors came from a man in his fifties or sixties in good health.

The chain has TRBV6-1 and TRBJ1-5, with TRBD1 matching over 7 bases. The CDR3 sequence is 15 residues long. The ends lost 2 bases at V and 12 bases at J; junction bases unmatched: 13. The germline V gene has CDR1 MNHNS and CDR2 SASEGT. The CDR3 DNA sequence: TGTGCCAGCAGTGAATTGGACCGACGACAGGGCCTCCAGCATTTT. It is translated as CASSELDRRQGLQHF.

The chain has TRBV18 and TRBJ1-4, with 9 positions matching TRBD1. The V gene end was trimmed by 6 bases and the J gene end by 7 bases; junction bases not matched to a gene: 12. This CDR3 is 16 amino acids long. CDR1 and CDR2 from the germline V gene are KGHSH and LQKENI. CDR3 sequence: CASSPGKTGGGEKLFF. Here the CDR3 DNA reads TGTGCCAGCTCCCCGGGGAAAACAGGGGGCGGTGAAAAACTGTTTTTT.

The chain is built from TRBV24-1 and TRBJ2-2, with D unclear. This CDR3 contains 15 residues. The ends were cut back, 1 base at V and 1 base at J, with 6 bases in the middle. CDR1 and CDR2 from the germline V gene are KGHDR and SFDVKD. CDR3 residues: CATSDLQRNTGELFF. The CDR3, as DNA: TGTGCCACCAGTGATTTACAGAGGAACACCGGGGAGCTGTTTTTT.

The rearrangement uses TRBV28 and TRBJ2-2; no reliable D call. Germline V gene lookup returns CDR1 MDHEN and CDR2 SYDVKM. Trimming removed 1 base from V and 9 bases from J, with 9 bases in between. The CDR3 has 13 amino acids. Here the CDR3 reads CASSLSGKRELFF. CDR3 in DNA: TGTGCCAGCAGTTTATCTGGGAAGCGGGAGCTGTTTTTT.